Each of the 16 T cell receptor beta chains below was sequenced from the same sample in a study of tumor and adjacent non-tumor tissue in lung cancer. A modified ARM-PCR protocol with three rounds of nested PCR amplified TCRbeta. TCRdb analysed the multiplex PCR reads with MiXCR anew, one entry per CDR3 protein. Seen here are about 110,000 distinct CDR3 sequences, 84% observed once, and the top ten hold about 23%. No cell sorting was done before RNA was extracted from the tissue. The sample comprised lung tumor tissue. Receptors were obtained from a man between 65 and 85 years old with non-small cell lung cancer.

J is TRBJ2-7 and V is TRBV6-5; 9 nucleotides align to TRBD2. This CDR3 contains 16 residues. With V trimmed by 2 bases and J by 7 bases, 12 bases remained unmatched. CDR1 and CDR2 (germline): MNHEY, SVGAGI. CDR3 DNA sequence: TGTGCCAGCAGTTACGGCGCTAGCGGGGCCGTTGGGGAGCAGTACTTC. Its translation: CASSYGASGAVGEQYF.

V usage is TRBV5-4 and J usage is TRBJ2-5; maybe TRBD2 (5 bases). V lost 2 bases and J 3 bases, leaving 8 bases between the germline ends. This CDR3 has 13 amino acids. The germline gives CDR1 SGHNT, CDR2 YYREEE (reference sequence). In DNA, the CDR3 is TGTGCCAGCAGCTTCGGGGTAGAAGAGACCCAGTACTTC. This codes for CASSFGVEETQYF.

As concerns this clonotype: One end of the junction fails to match germline, which may point to a read error. The genes are TRBV29-1 and TRBJ2-5; D is perhaps TRBD1 (6 bases). Germline V gives CDR1 SQVTM, CDR2 ANQGSEA. The CDR3 is 12 amino acids. The CDR3 sequence: CSVKAGEETQHF. The CDR3 coding sequence is TGCAGCGTTAAGGCAGGGGAAGAGACCCAGCACTTC.

This rearrangement joins TRBV4-2 to TRBJ1-4; D may be TRBD1 (6 bases). V gave up 2 bases and J gave up 11 bases, with 24 bases separating them. The CDR3 runs to 17 residues. From germline, CDR1 is LGHNA and CDR2 YNFKEQ. The CDR3 coding sequence is TGTGCCAGCAGCCAAAATCTTTTAAGGGGACATCGGATGAAACTGTTTTTT. Encoded protein: CASSQNLLRGHRMKLFF.

Details on this clonotype: At one end, the junction sequence differs from germline, possibly due to a read error. The chain uses TRBV6-2 or TRBV6-3 and TRBJ2-5, with D hard to call. CDR1 and CDR2 from the germline V gene are MNHEY and SVGEGT. The CDR3 contains 14 residues. CDR3 in DNA: TGTGCTAGCAGATACGACGAGAGAGCGGAGACCCAGTACTTC. It encodes CASRYDERAETQYF.

The chain employs TRBV5-6 and TRBJ2-2; D is undetermined. CDR1 SGHDT and CDR2 YYEEEE come from the germline V gene. With 4 bases removed from V and 0 bases from J, the gap between germline ends came to 10 bases. The CDR3 extends over 15 amino acids. Written as DNA, the CDR3 is TGTGCCAGCAGCATTAGGCATACGAACACCGGGGAGCTGTTTTTT. Its protein is CASSIRHTNTGELFF.

This clonotype was observed many times. DNA for the CDR3: TGTGCCATCAGGATCGAGCGGGGCCCTTTGTCAGGGTCCCAGTACTTC. It encodes CAIRIERGPLSGSQYF. The chain uses TRBV10-3 and TRBJ2-5; 7 bases are a match to TRBD2. Unmatched junction bases numbered 19, after V lost 6 bases and J lost 9 bases. Germline-derived CDR1 and CDR2 are ENHRY and SYGVKD. There are 16 residues in the CDR3.

This chain connects TRBV6-5 to TRBJ2-7; D may be TRBD2 (5 bases). Trimming took 4 bases from V and 3 from J, leaving 13 bases between them. The CDR3 consists of 14 residues. The germline V gene has CDR1 MNHEY and CDR2 SVGAGI. The CDR3 is CASSCVDYSYEQYF. The CDR3 coding sequence is TGTGCCAGCAGTTGCGTTGACTACAGCTACGAGCAGTACTTC.

The V call is TRBV4-3, the J call TRBJ2-1; 8 bases agree with TRBD2. Unmatched junction bases numbered 21, after V lost 3 bases and J lost 14 bases. The germline CDR1 and CDR2 sequences are LGHNA and YSLEER. This CDR3 contains 17 residues. CDR3 nucleotide sequence: TGCGCCAGCAGCCAGGACCCAGCGGGAGCTGAATACAATAAGAAGTTCTTC. It yields the protein CASSQDPAGAEYNKKFF.

This sequence joins TRBV6-6 and TRBJ1-5; TRBD1 matches at 9 bases. The J call may be wrong; the DNA end is better matched by TRBJ2-3. The CDR3 has 19 residues. CDR1 and CDR2 from the germline V gene are MNHNY and SVGAGI (reference sequence). CDR3 protein: CASSTPKQQTGGSNQRQYF. In DNA, the CDR3 is TGTGCCAGCAGTACACCTAAGCAGCAGACAGGGGGGAGCAATCAGCGCCAGTATTTT.

As regards this clonotype: The junction does not match germline at one end; this may be a read error. The V gene is TRBV6-6, the J gene TRBJ1-3; 9 nucleotides match TRBD1. In germline, CDR1 is MNHNY, CDR2 SVGAGI (reference sequence). This CDR3 region has 17 residues. The CDR3 region has the DNA TGTGCCAGTAGCACCGGGACAGGGACTGTTTACGGAAACATCATATATTTT. It translates to CASSTGTGTVYGNIIYF.

The chain is built from TRBV11-3 and TRBJ2-7, with 9 bases lining up with TRBD1. Germline V gene data show CDR1 as SGHNT and CDR2 as YENEEA. This CDR3 has 15 residues. J was trimmed by 1 base and V by 6 bases; bases with no gene match: 7. CDR3 DNA: TGTGCCAGCAGTTCTACCGGGACAGGGTCCTACGAGCAGTACTTC. Its translation is CASSSTGTGSYEQYF.

With respect to this clonotype: The junction departs from germline at one end; a sequencing error may be responsible. The rearrangement links TRBV29-1 to TRBJ1-1; unclear D gene. The CDR3 totals 12 residues. Germline values: CDR1 SQVTM, CDR2 ANQGSEA. This chain's CDR3 is CSVVAERLEAFF. For the CDR3, the DNA is TGCAGTGTTGTGGCGGAGAGGCTTGAAGCTTTTTTT.

This chain links TRBV29-1 with TRBJ2-4; D is possibly TRBD1 (5 bases). CDR3 length equals 14 residues. The V gene lost 7 bases and the J gene lost 3 bases, with 16 bases spanning the gap. Germline-derived CDR1 and CDR2 are SQVTM and ANQGSEA. The CDR3 spells CSGTCGQGKNIQYF. The CDR3 DNA reads TGCAGCGGAACGTGTGGACAAGGCAAAAACATTCAGTACTTC.

In regard to this clonotype: Mismatch with germline at one junction end may stem from a read error. The genes are TRBV12-3 or TRBV12-4 and TRBJ2-2; possible D gene TRBD2, 6 bases. The CDR3 contains 15 residues. The CDR3 region has the DNA TGTGCCAGAAGTTTTGCGGGGACTGTTACCGGGGAGCTGTTTTTT. As protein: CARSFAGTVTGELFF.

Concerning this clonotype itself: Just one base apart from a much larger clone, this may be a read error. This chain uses TRBV28 with TRBJ2-5, with 8 bases matching TRBD1. Germline V gene lookup returns CDR1 MDHEN and CDR2 SYDVKM. Trimming cost V 10 bases and J 5 bases; bases outside gene matches: 9. The CDR3 covers 13 residues. The CDR3 is CATIQDRVETQYF. The DNA for the CDR3 is TGTGCCACAATCCAGGACAGGGTTGAGACCCAGTACTTC.